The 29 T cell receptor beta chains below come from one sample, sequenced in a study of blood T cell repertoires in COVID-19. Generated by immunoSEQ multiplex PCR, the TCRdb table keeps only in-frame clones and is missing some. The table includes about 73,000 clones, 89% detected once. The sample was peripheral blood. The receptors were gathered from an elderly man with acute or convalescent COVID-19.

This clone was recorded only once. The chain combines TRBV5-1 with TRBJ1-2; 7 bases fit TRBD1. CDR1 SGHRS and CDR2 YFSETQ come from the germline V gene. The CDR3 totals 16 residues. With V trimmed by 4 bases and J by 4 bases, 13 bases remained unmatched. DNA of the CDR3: TGCGCCAGCAGCACCCTGACAGGGCCCTTCTCCTATGGCTACACCTTC. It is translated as CASSTLTGPFSYGYTF.

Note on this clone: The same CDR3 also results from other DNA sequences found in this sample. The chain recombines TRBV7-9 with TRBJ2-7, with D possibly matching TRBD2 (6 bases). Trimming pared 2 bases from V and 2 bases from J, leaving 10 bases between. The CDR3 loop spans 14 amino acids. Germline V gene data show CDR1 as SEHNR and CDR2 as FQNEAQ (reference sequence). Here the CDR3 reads CASSLTGVPYEQYF. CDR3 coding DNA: TGTGCCAGCAGCTTAACGGGGGTCCCCTACGAGCAGTACTTC.

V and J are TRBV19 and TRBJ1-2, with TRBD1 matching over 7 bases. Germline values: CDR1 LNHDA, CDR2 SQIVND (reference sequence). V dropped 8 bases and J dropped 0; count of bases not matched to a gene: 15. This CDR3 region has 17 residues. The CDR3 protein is CASSPTGFVISNYGYTF. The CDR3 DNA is TGTGCCAGTTCTCCGACAGGGTTTGTTATCTCTAACTATGGCTACACCTTC.

CDR3 sequence reads: CASRWAQGGDQPQHF. CDR3 nucleotide sequence: TGTGCCAGCAGGTGGGCGCAGGGCGGGGATCAGCCCCAGCATTTT. The chain uses TRBV6-5 and TRBJ1-5; maybe TRBD1 (5 bases). The CDR3 spans 15 residues. Trimming stripped 6 bases from V and 5 bases from J, with 17 bases between. CDR1 is MNHEY, CDR2 SVGAGI, per germline.

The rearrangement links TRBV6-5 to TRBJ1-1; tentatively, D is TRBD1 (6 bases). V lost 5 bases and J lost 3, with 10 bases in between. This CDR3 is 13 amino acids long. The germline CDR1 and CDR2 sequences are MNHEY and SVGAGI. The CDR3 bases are TGTGCCAGCAGTCCTTCAGGGGACACTGAAGCTTTCTTT. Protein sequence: CASSPSGDTEAFF.

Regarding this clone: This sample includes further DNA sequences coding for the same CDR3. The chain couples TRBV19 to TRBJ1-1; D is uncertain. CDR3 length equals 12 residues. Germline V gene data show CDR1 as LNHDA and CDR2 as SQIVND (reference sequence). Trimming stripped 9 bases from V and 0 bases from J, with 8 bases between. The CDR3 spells CASSDMNTEAFF. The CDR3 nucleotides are TGTGCCAGCTCAGATATGAACACTGAAGCTTTCTTT.

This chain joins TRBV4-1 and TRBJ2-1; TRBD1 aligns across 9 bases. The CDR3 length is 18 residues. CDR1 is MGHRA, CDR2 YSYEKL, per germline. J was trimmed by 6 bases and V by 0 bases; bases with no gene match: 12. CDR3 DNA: TGCGCCAGCAGCCAAGATTCTCGGGCGGGACAGGGCGGCAATGAGCAGTTCTTC. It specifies CASSQDSRAGQGGNEQFF.

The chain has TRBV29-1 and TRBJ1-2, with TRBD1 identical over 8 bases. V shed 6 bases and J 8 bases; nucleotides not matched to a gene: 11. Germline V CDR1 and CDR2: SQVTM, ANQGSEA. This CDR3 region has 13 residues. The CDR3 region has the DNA TGCAGCGTGGGACAGGATGGCCCCCGGGGCTACACCTTC. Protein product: CSVGQDGPRGYTF.

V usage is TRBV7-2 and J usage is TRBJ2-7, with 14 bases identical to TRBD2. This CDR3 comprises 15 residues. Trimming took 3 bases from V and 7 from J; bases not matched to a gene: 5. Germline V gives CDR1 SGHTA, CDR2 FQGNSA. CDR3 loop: CASSFRLAGGGEQYF. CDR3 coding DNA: TGTGCCAGCAGCTTTCGACTAGCGGGAGGGGGAGAGCAGTACTTC.

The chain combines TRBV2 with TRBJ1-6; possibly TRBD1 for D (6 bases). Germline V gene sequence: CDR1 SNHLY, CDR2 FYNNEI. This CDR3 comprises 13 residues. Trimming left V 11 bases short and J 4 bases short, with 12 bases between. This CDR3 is CAGRQAYNSPLHF. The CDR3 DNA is TGTGCCGGGCGACAGGCGTATAATTCACCCCTCCACTTT.

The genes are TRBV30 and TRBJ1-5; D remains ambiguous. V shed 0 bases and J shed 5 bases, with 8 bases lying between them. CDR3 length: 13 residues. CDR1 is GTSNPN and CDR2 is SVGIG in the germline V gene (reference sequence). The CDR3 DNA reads TGTGCCTGGAGTGTAAAGGGAGATCAGCCCCAGCATTTT. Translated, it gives CAWSVKGDQPQHF.

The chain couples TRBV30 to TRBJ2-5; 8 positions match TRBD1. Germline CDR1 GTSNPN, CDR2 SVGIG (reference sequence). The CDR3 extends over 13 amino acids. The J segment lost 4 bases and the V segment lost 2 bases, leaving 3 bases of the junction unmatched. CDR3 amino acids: CAWSITGGETQYF. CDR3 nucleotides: TGTGCCTGGAGTATTACAGGGGGAGAGACCCAGTACTTC.

CDR3 sequence: CASSPPGRGDTEAFF. The DNA of the CDR3 is TGTGCCAGCTCACCCCCGGGGCGGGGTGACACTGAAGCTTTCTTT. The J gene is TRBJ1-1, the V gene TRBV18; D perhaps matches TRBD1 (5 bases). Germline V lookup: CDR1 KGHSH, CDR2 LQKENI. This CDR3 contains 15 residues. Deletions cut 3 bases from V and 3 bases from J, with 14 bases between.

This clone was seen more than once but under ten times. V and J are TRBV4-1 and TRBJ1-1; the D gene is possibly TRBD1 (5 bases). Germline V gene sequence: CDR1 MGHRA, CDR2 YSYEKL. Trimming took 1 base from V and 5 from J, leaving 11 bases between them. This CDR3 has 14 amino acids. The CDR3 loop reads CASSQGPSGTEAFF. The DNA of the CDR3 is TGCGCCAGCAGCCAAGGACCGTCAGGGACTGAAGCTTTCTTT.

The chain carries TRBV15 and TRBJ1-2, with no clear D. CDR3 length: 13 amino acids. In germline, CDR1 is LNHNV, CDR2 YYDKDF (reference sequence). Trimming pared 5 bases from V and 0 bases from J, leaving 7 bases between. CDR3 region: CATSGGTNYGYTF. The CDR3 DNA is TGTGCCACCAGCGGCGGGACTAACTATGGCTACACCTTC.

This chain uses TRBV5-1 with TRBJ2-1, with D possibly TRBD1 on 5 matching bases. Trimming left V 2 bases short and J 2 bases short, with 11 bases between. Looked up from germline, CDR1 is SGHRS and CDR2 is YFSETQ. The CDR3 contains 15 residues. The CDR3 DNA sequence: TGCGCCAGCAGCTTCAGGGCAGGAACCTACAATGAGCAGTTCTTC. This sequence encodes CASSFRAGTYNEQFF.

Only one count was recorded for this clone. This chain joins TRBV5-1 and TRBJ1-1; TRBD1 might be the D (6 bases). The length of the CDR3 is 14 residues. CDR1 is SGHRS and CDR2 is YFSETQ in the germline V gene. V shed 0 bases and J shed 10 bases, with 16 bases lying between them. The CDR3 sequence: CASSLATGVGRAFF. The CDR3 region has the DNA TGCGCCAGCAGCTTGGCGACAGGAGTCGGTAGAGCTTTCTTT. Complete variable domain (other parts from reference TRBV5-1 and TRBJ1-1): KAGVTQTPRYLIKTRGQQVTLSCSPISGHRSVSWYQQTPGQGLQFLFEYFSETQRNKGNFPGRFSGRQFSNSRSEMNVSTLELGDSALYLCASSLATGVGRAFFGQGTRLTVV.

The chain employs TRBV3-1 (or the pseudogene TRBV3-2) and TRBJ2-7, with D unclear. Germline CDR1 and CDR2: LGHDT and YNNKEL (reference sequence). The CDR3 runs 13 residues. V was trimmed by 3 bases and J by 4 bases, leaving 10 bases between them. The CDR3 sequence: CASSQHSTYEQYF. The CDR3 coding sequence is TGTGCCAGCAGCCAGCACTCTACTTACGAGCAGTACTTC.

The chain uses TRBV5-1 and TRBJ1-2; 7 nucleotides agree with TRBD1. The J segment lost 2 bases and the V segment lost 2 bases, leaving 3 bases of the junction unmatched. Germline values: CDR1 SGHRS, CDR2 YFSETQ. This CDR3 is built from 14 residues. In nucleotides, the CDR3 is TGCGCCAGCAGCTTTGGGACAGAGAACTATGGCTACACCTTC. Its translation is CASSFGTENYGYTF.

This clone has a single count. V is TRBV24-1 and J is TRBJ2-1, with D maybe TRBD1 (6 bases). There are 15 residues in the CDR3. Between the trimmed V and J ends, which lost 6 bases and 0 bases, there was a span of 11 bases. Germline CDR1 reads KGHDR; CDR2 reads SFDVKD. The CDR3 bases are TGTGCCACCAGTCCTGAAGGGGGCTCCTACAATGAGCAGTTCTTC. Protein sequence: CATSPEGGSYNEQFF.

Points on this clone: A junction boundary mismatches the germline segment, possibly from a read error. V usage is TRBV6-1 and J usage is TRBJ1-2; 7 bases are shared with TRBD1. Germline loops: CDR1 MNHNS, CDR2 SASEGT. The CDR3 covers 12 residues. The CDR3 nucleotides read TGTGCCAGCAGTGACCAACTGGACAGGACTTACTTC. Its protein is CASSDQLDRTYF.

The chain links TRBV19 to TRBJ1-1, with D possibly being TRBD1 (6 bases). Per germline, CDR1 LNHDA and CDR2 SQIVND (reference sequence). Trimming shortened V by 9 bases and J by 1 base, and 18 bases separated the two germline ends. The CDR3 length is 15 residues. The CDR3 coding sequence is TGTGCCAGCCAACGCAGGCAGGGACAGAACACTGAAGCTTTCTTT. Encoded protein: CASQRRQGQNTEAFF.

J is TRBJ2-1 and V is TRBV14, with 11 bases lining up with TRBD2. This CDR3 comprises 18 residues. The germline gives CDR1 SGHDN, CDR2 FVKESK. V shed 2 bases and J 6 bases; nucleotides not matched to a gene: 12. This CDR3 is CASSQSLLAGVRGNEQFF. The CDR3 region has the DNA TGTGCCAGCAGCCAATCTCTACTAGCGGGAGTAAGGGGCAATGAGCAGTTCTTC.

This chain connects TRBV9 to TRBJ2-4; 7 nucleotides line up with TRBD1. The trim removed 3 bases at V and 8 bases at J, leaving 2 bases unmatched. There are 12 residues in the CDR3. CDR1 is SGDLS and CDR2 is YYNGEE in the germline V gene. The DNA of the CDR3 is TGTGCCAGCAGCGCCCAGGGGGACATTCAGTACTTC. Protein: CASSAQGDIQYF.

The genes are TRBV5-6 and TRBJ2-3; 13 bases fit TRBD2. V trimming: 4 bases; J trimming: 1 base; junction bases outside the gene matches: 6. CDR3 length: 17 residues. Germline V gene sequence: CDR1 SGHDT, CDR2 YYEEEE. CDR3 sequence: CASSVPGTSGGTDTQYF. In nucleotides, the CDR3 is TGTGCCAGCAGCGTCCCTGGGACTAGCGGGGGCACAGATACGCAGTATTTT. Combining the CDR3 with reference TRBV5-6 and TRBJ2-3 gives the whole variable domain DAGVTQSPTHLIKTRGQQVTLRCSPKSGHDTVSWYQQALGQGPQFIFQYYEEEERQRGNFPDRFSGHQFPNYSSELNVNALLLGDSALYLCASSVPGTSGGTDTQYFGPGTRLTVL.

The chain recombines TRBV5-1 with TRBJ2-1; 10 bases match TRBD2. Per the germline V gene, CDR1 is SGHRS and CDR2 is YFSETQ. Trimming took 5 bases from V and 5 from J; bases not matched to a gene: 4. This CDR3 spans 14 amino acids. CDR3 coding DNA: TGCGCCAGCAGAACTAGCGGGGTAGACAATGAGCAGTTCTTC. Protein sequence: CASRTSGVDNEQFF.

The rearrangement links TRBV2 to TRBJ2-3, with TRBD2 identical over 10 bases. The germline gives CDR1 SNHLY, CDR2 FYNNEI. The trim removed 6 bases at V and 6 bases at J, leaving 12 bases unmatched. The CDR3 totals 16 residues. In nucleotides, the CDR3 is TGTGCCAGCAGACTAGGGAGCGGGGGGGCCCCCGATACGCAGTATTTT. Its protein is CASRLGSGGAPDTQYF.

CDR3 bases: TGTGCCAGCAGCCCGACAGGGACAAGCAATCAGCCCCAGCATTTT. Translation gives CASSPTGTSNQPQHF. The chain employs TRBV3-1 (or the pseudogene TRBV3-2) and TRBJ1-5, with 7 bases identical to TRBD1. CDR1 is LGHDT, CDR2 YNNKEL, per germline (reference sequence). Losses at the gene ends were 4 bases for V and 1 base for J; bases not matched to a gene: 4. This CDR3 is built from 15 residues.

CDR3 sequence reads: CASSQDNPGQGDEQFF. The CDR3 region has the DNA TGTGCCAGCAGCCAAGATAATCCGGGACAGGGGGATGAGCAGTTCTTC. The J gene is TRBJ2-1, the V gene TRBV3-1 (or the pseudogene TRBV3-2); 11 bases map to TRBD1. With V trimmed by 0 bases and J by 8 bases, 6 bases remained unmatched. This CDR3 is 16 amino acids long. The V gene's germline CDR1 is LGHDT and CDR2 YNNKEL (reference sequence).